A single sample gave rise to the 14 T cell receptor beta chains below, sequenced in a study of cytomegalovirus exposure and HLA in healthy donors. The PCR contained 60 Vbeta and 13 Jbeta primers. Here immunoSEQ multiplex PCR was the method, and the copy in TCRdb shows in-frame clones only, minus some. Among approximately 190,000 clones, about 86% were seen once, and the ten largest hold more than 1.5%. The sequencing input was PBMCs. The receptors here all came from a man in his forties in good health and CMV-seropositive.

This clone is a singleton in its sample. This chain connects TRBV5-4 to TRBJ1-2; 10 nucleotides match TRBD1. The CDR3 extends over 16 amino acids. Germline assignment: CDR1 SGHNT and CDR2 YYREEE (reference sequence). V lost 3 bases and J lost 0; bases outside the gene matches: 5. The chain's CDR3 is CASSSPGTGANYGYTF. CDR3 bases: TGTGCCAGCAGCTCCCCGGGGACAGGGGCTAACTATGGCTACACCTTC.

The chain recombines TRBV11-2 with TRBJ2-1; D perhaps matches TRBD2 (6 bases). Per germline, CDR1 SGHAT and CDR2 FQNNGV. The CDR3 is made up of 14 amino acids. Deletions cut 1 base from V and 8 bases from J, with 12 bases between. As DNA, the CDR3 is TGTGCCAGCAGCTTAGGCGGGGTTGGCGATGAGCAGTTCTTC. This codes for CASSLGGVGDEQFF.

This chain connects TRBV4-1 to TRBJ1-1; D is unclear. CDR1 is MGHRA and CDR2 is YSYEKL in the germline V gene. Trimming cost V 0 bases and J 1 base, with 6 bases left between them. CDR3 length equals 14 residues. CDR3 amino acids: CASSQDRSNTEAFF. The CDR3, as DNA: TGCGCCAGCAGCCAAGACAGGTCGAACACTGAAGCTTTCTTT.

The chain employs TRBV5-4 and TRBJ2-2; D uncertain. V lost 4 bases, J lost 2 bases, and 6 bases lay in between. Germline CDR1 reads SGHNT; CDR2 reads YYREEE (reference sequence). This CDR3 spans 13 amino acids. This CDR3 reads CASSPRNTGELFF. As DNA, the CDR3 is TGTGCCAGCAGCCCGAGAAACACCGGGGAGCTGTTTTTT.

The gene calls are TRBV9 and TRBJ1-5, with 8 bases lining up with TRBD1. The V gene's germline CDR1 is SGDLS and CDR2 YYNGEE. The CDR3 extends over 14 amino acids. V was clipped by 4 bases and J by 4 bases; unmatched bases: 4. CDR3 in DNA: TGTGCCAGCAGCCCCGGACAGGGAAATCAGCCCCAGCATTTT. This codes for CASSPGQGNQPQHF.

This sequence joins TRBV11-3 and TRBJ2-7; weak D call: TRBD2 (6 bases). The CDR3 covers 13 residues. The V end lost 0 bases, the J end lost 6 bases, and 9 bases lay between the germline ends. CDR1 is SGHNT, CDR2 YENEEA, per germline. The CDR3 region is CASSLEEGGEQYF. The CDR3 nucleotides are TGTGCCAGCAGCTTAGAGGAGGGAGGCGAGCAGTACTTC.

V is TRBV29-1 and J is TRBJ2-4; a weak D match, TRBD1 (6 bases). From germline, CDR1 is SQVTM and CDR2 ANQGSEA. Deletions cut 0 bases from V and 3 bases from J, with 12 bases between. The CDR3 spans 15 residues. The CDR3 protein is CSVEDPDRNKNIQYF. The CDR3 bases are TGCAGCGTTGAAGATCCCGACAGGAACAAAAACATTCAGTACTTC.

V gene TRBV20-1 combines with J gene TRBJ1-2; no firm D call. The CDR3 spans 11 residues. V shed 4 bases and J shed 2 bases, with 5 bases lying between them. Germline-derived CDR1 and CDR2 are DFQATT and SNEGSKA (reference sequence). CDR3 in amino acids: CSATVNYGYTF. In DNA form, the CDR3 reads TGCAGTGCTACAGTGAACTATGGCTACACCTTC.

This sequence joins TRBV7-6 and TRBJ2-2; a weak D match, TRBD2 (5 bases). Germline CDR1 is SGHVS and CDR2 is FNYEAQ. V was cut by 5 bases and J by 5 bases, with 15 bases left in between. This CDR3 is built from 15 residues. As DNA, the CDR3 is TGTGCCAGCAGCCCATGGACTGGAAGGACCGGGGAGCTGTTTTTT. Translating gives CASSPWTGRTGELFF.

This chain links TRBV27 with TRBJ2-5; 9 nucleotides match TRBD2. Germline V lookup: CDR1 MNHEY, CDR2 SMNVEV (reference sequence). The CDR3 is made up of 16 amino acids. The junction had 4 bases not matched to a gene; V was cut back by 0 bases and J by 2 bases. The CDR3 nucleotides are TGTGCCAGCAGTTTATCTGGGCTAGCGGGACAAGAGACCCAGTACTTC. Protein sequence: CASSLSGLAGQETQYF.

The chain links TRBV6-6 to TRBJ1-2; 9 nucleotides align to TRBD1. The V segment lost 2 bases and the J segment 4 bases; nucleotides outside the gene matches: 2. CDR1 is MNHNY and CDR2 is SVGAGI in the germline V gene (reference sequence). The CDR3 is 14 residues long. CDR3: CASSYVQGAYGYTF. The DNA of the CDR3 is TGTGCCAGCAGTTACGTACAGGGGGCCTATGGCTACACCTTC.

This clone is a singleton in its sample. This chain connects TRBV29-1 to TRBJ1-4; no definite D call. This CDR3 is 13 amino acids long. Germline CDR1 reads SQVTM; CDR2 reads ANQGSEA. Trimming cost V 3 bases and J 9 bases, with 14 bases left between them. CDR3 in DNA: TGCAGCGTTGAGTCAGGAGGAGGGAAAAAACTGTTTTTT. It specifies CSVESGGGKKLFF.

The genes are TRBV13 and TRBJ2-7, with D tentatively TRBD1 (6 bases). Between the trimmed V and J ends, which lost 4 bases and 2 bases, there was a span of 12 bases. From germline, CDR1 is PRHDT and CDR2 FYEKMQ (reference sequence). The CDR3 sequence is 14 residues long. The DNA of the CDR3 is TGTGCCAGCAGCTCATCGGACAGCACCTACGAGCAGTACTTC. It is translated as CASSSSDSTYEQYF.

The chain carries TRBV5-6 and TRBJ2-1, with D unclear. The CDR3 is 15 residues long. V shed 3 bases and J shed 5 bases, with 15 bases lying between them. CDR1 and CDR2 from the germline V gene are SGHDT and YYEEEE. CDR3 amino acids: CASSSLVSSNNEQFF. DNA of the CDR3: TGTGCCAGCAGCTCCCTGGTTAGCTCAAACAATGAGCAGTTCTTC.